These 27 T cell receptor beta chains originate from one sample sequenced in a study of Ad26.COV2.S vaccination and SARS-CoV-2 variants. Repertoires were generated with immunoSEQ multiplex PCR, while TCRdb's copy carries only in-frame clones and drops some. The data hold roughly 92,000 clones, with approximately 81% observed a single time. The source was peripheral blood, collected after recovery from COVID-19. These receptors were taken from a human donor who had recovered from COVID-19.

V usage is TRBV7-9 and J usage is TRBJ2-1, with TRBD2 matching 10 bases. CDR1 SEHNR and CDR2 FQNEAQ come from the germline V gene (reference sequence). Unmatched junction bases numbered 14, after V lost 4 bases and J lost 2 bases. This CDR3 comprises 19 residues. CDR3 DNA sequence: TGTGCCAGCAGCTACCCCGGACTAGCGGTCCCCCGGGCCTACAATGAGCAGTTCTTC. Translated: CASSYPGLAVPRAYNEQFF.

As for this clone: Germline and junction disagree at one end, which may indicate a read error. The rearrangement uses TRBV7-9 and TRBJ2-7; D might be TRBD1 or TRBD2, each matching 5 bases. Germline CDR1 is SEHNR and CDR2 is FQNEAQ (reference sequence). The CDR3 sequence is 15 residues long. The CDR3 loop is CASSLASGKYGEQYF. The CDR3 coding sequence is TGTGCCAGCAGCCTAGCCTCAGGGAAGTATGGCGAGCAGTACTTC.

The chain employs TRBV6-4 and TRBJ2-7, with D possibly called TRBD1 or TRBD2 (5 bases each). Per the germline V gene, CDR1 is MRHNA and CDR2 is SNTAGT. Trimming cost V 2 bases and J 3 bases, with 11 bases left between them. This CDR3 is built from 14 residues. The CDR3 is CASSDQGTLYEQYF. The CDR3 region has the DNA TGTGCCAGCAGTGACCAAGGGACCCTCTACGAGCAGTACTTC.

The genes are TRBV7-2 and TRBJ1-2; TRBD1 aligns across 10 bases. CDR3 length: 16 residues. J was trimmed by 7 bases and V by 2 bases; bases with no gene match: 10. The germline V gene encodes CDR1 SGHTA and CDR2 FQGNSA. CDR3 region: CASSLSSTGGFGGYTF. DNA for the CDR3: TGTGCCAGCAGCTTATCTTCGACAGGGGGCTTCGGTGGCTACACCTTC.

The genes are TRBV5-3 and TRBJ2-7; TRBD1 agrees at 9 bases. TRBV5-3 is annotated as an ORF whose role is uncertain. The CDR3 sequence is 14 residues long. Trimming cost V 7 bases and J 1 base; bases outside gene matches: 6. CDR3 sequence reads: CARLGDRESYEQYF. The CDR3, as DNA: TGTGCCAGACTAGGGGACAGGGAGTCCTACGAGCAGTACTTC.

A remark on this clone: The junction does not match germline at one end; this may be a read error. The rearrangement joins TRBV12-5 to TRBJ2-3, with D possibly TRBD2 on 6 matching bases. This CDR3 has 12 amino acids. Germline CDR1 reads LGHNT; CDR2 reads FRNRAP. CDR3 sequence reads: CASGLAGDTQYF. DNA of the CDR3: TGTGCTAGTGGCTTGGCGGGGGATACGCAGTATTTT.

The rearrangement joins TRBV27 to TRBJ2-1; D unresolved. CDR3 length equals 14 residues. V lost 0 bases to trimming and J lost 6 bases, with 9 bases between them. Germline V gene data show CDR1 as MNHEY and CDR2 as SMNVEV (reference sequence). This CDR3 is CASSLSSAVNEQFF. DNA of the CDR3: TGTGCCAGCAGTTTATCGTCGGCAGTCAATGAGCAGTTCTTC.

This clone was found once. The chain combines TRBV4-3 with TRBJ1-2, with TRBD1 matching 7 bases. CDR1 and CDR2 from the germline V gene are LGHNA and YSLEER. Unmatched junction bases numbered 8, after V lost 4 bases and J lost 3 bases. The CDR3 spans 15 residues. CDR3 DNA sequence: TGCGCCAGCAGCCCCCGGGACAGAGGATACTATGGCTACACCTTC. It translates to CASSPRDRGYYGYTF.

The chain has TRBV7-9 and TRBJ1-2, with D hard to call. Deletions cut 2 bases from V and 3 bases from J, with 7 bases between. Germline V gene data show CDR1 as SEHNR and CDR2 as FQNEAQ (reference sequence). CDR3 length equals 13 residues. The CDR3 loop reads CASSLYSDYGYTF. The CDR3 DNA reads as TGTGCCAGCAGCTTATACAGCGACTATGGCTACACCTTC. The full variable domain, its missing parts supplied by reference TRBV7-9 and TRBJ1-2, is DTGVSQNPRHKITKRGQNVTFRCDPISEHNRLYWYRQTLGQGPEFLTYFQNEAQLEKSRLLSDRFSAERPKGSFSTLEIQRTEQGDSAMYLCASSLYSDYGYTFGSGTRLTVV.

The chain employs TRBV4-3 and TRBJ2-1, with 8 positions matching TRBD2. CDR1 LGHNA and CDR2 YSLEER come from the germline V gene. The CDR3 spans 17 residues. V lost 5 bases to trimming and J lost 5 bases; unmatched junction nucleotides: 14. The CDR3 is CASSYLAGVVRDNEQFF. The DNA of the CDR3 is TGCGCCAGCAGCTACCTAGCGGGTGTTGTCAGGGACAATGAGCAGTTCTTC.

The V gene is TRBV10-1, the J gene TRBJ1-4; no reliable D call. This CDR3 is 15 amino acids long. V was cut by 6 bases and J by 0 bases, with 11 bases left in between. Germline CDR1 and CDR2: WNHNN and SYGVQD (reference sequence). Here the CDR3 reads CASSAGRPTNEKLFF. The CDR3 nucleotides read TGCGCCAGCAGCGCCGGGAGACCAACTAATGAAAAACTGTTTTTT.

This clone appeared once. The V gene is TRBV5-1, the J gene TRBJ2-7; 7 nucleotides line up with TRBD1. J lost 0 bases, V lost 4 bases, and 13 bases had no gene match. CDR3 length: 17 residues. The germline V gene encodes CDR1 SGHRS and CDR2 YFSETQ. The CDR3 sequence: CASSPQQLGTASYEQYF. The CDR3 DNA reads TGCGCCAGCAGCCCCCAACAGTTAGGGACAGCCTCCTACGAGCAGTACTTC.

The chain joins TRBV7-4 to TRBJ2-5, with TRBD2 matching over 8 bases. Germline V gives CDR1 SGHVT, CDR2 SQSDAQ. Trimming at V came to 5 bases and at J to 0 bases, leaving 14 bases not matched to a gene. This CDR3 has 18 amino acids. The CDR3 protein is CASSPGTTGGGYQETQYF. DNA for the CDR3: TGTGCCAGCAGCCCGGGGACAACGGGAGGGGGGTACCAAGAGACCCAGTACTTC. Full variable domain (rest looked up from reference TRBV7-4 and TRBJ2-5): GAGVSQSPRYKVAKRGRDVALRCDSISGHVTLYWYRQTLGQGSEVLTYSQSDAQRDKSGRPSGRFSAERPERSVSTLKIQRTEQGDSAVYLCASSPGTTGGGYQETQYFGPGTRLLVL.

The chain combines TRBV4-2 with TRBJ2-5; D is undetermined. The germline CDR1 and CDR2 sequences are LGHNA and YNFKEQ. The CDR3 contains 13 residues. Deletions cut 4 bases from V and 3 bases from J, with 9 bases between. CDR3 residues: CASSPQVKETQYF. The CDR3 bases are TGTGCCAGCAGCCCCCAGGTAAAAGAGACCCAGTACTTC.

The CDR3 nucleotides are TGTGCCAGCCCCATCCGGGGGCCCGGTGGGGAGACCCAGTACTTC. As protein: CASPIRGPGGETQYF. The rearrangement uses TRBV7-9 and TRBJ2-5; either TRBD1 or TRBD2 may fit D (6 bases each). Deletions cut 8 bases from V and 5 bases from J, with 21 bases between. This CDR3 comprises 15 residues. Germline CDR1 SEHNR, CDR2 FQNEAQ (reference sequence).

The genes are TRBV7-2 and TRBJ2-5; the D gene is possibly TRBD1 (5 bases). The CDR3 is 16 residues long. Trimming stripped 4 bases from V and 1 base from J, with 16 bases between. CDR1 SGHTA and CDR2 FQGNSA come from the germline V gene. CDR3 DNA: TGTGCCAGCAGCTCCCGCGAGGTCAGGGTCCAAGAGACCCAGTACTTC. Translation: CASSSREVRVQETQYF. The whole variable domain, filled in from reference TRBV7-2 and TRBJ2-5, reads GAGVSQSPSNKVTEKGKDVELRCDPISGHTALYWYRQSLGQGLEFLIYFQGNSAPDKSGLPSDRFSAERTGGSVSTLTIQRTQQEDSAVYLCASSSREVRVQETQYFGPGTRLLVL.

The V and J genes are TRBV7-2 and TRBJ2-7; 9 bases agree with TRBD1. Germline CDR1 is SGHTA and CDR2 is FQGNSA. The CDR3 loop spans 19 amino acids. Trimming took 5 bases from V and 1 from J; bases not matched to a gene: 18. The CDR3 nucleotides are TGTGCCAGCAGCCCCGGCGGGACAGGGTATGAAGTTTCGTCCTACGAGCAGTACTTC. Its translation: CASSPGGTGYEVSSYEQYF.

The chain carries TRBV28 and TRBJ1-1; D might be TRBD1 (5 bases). The CDR3 runs 16 residues. V was pared by 1 base and J by 10 bases, with 22 bases between. The germline V gene encodes CDR1 MDHEN and CDR2 SYDVKM. The CDR3 DNA follows: TGTGCCAGCAGTTTATTCTTAGATAGGTTGGGGCCGGGAGCTTTCTTT. Amino acids: CASSLFLDRLGPGAFF. Using reference TRBV28 and TRBJ1-1 for the parts outside the CDR3, the full variable domain is DVKVTQSSRYLVKRTGEKVFLECVQDMDHENMFWYRQDPGLGLRLIYFSYDVKMKEKGDIPEGYSVSREKKERFSLILESASTNQTSMYLCASSLFLDRLGPGAFFGQGTRLTVV.

The V call is TRBV19, the J call TRBJ1-5; D possibly corresponds to TRBD1 (5 bases). Trimming shortened V by 7 bases and J by 7 bases, and 17 bases separated the two germline ends. In germline, CDR1 is LNHDA, CDR2 SQIVND (reference sequence). The CDR3 sequence is 14 residues long. The CDR3 nucleotides read TGTGCCAGTATCGAGAGGGGTTGGGGACAGCCCCAGCATTTT. It encodes CASIERGWGQPQHF.

The V and J genes are TRBV11-2 and TRBJ2-1; the D is unclear. CDR1 is SGHAT and CDR2 is FQNNGV in the germline V gene. Trimming took 2 bases from V and 4 from J, leaving 12 bases between them. This CDR3 contains 15 residues. CDR3 region: CASSLSGRPYNEQFF. DNA for the CDR3: TGTGCCAGCAGCTTATCGGGTAGACCTTACAATGAGCAGTTCTTC.

The chain has TRBV18 and TRBJ2-1; 10 bases are a match to TRBD2. CDR3 length equals 16 residues. V gave up 2 bases and J gave up 8 bases; unmatched junction bases: 9. Germline V gives CDR1 KGHSH, CDR2 LQKENI. As DNA, the CDR3 is TGTGCCAGCTCACCATCTAGCGGGAGCTTCATGGATGAGCAGTTCTTC. Residues: CASSPSSGSFMDEQFF.

The rearrangement links TRBV19 to TRBJ2-1; 9 nucleotides align to TRBD1. The junction had 5 bases not matched to a gene; V was cut back by 6 bases and J by 8 bases. The CDR3 runs to 13 residues. CDR1 LNHDA and CDR2 SQIVND come from the germline V gene (reference sequence). The CDR3: CASSQGQGYEQFF. The CDR3 region has the DNA TGTGCCAGTAGCCAGGGACAGGGTTATGAGCAGTTCTTC.

V usage is TRBV7-2 and J usage is TRBJ2-7; TRBD1 matches at 10 bases. The CDR3 is 14 residues long. After removal of 4 bases from V and 3 bases from J, the junction contained 3 bases not matched to a gene. CDR1 SGHTA and CDR2 FQGNSA come from the germline V gene. The CDR3 nucleotides read TGTGCCAGCAGCTCGGACAGGGGGGACTACGAGCAGTACTTC. Translating gives CASSSDRGDYEQYF.

The chain links TRBV7-3 to TRBJ2-3; a possible D gene is TRBD2 (5 bases). There are 18 residues in the CDR3. The V end lost 1 base, the J end lost 0 bases, and 17 bases lay between the germline ends. CDR1 is SGHTA and CDR2 is FQGTGA in the germline V gene. The DNA of the CDR3 is TGTGCCAGCAGCTTAAGGCTAGCCACTCCCCTCAGCACAGATACGCAGTATTTT. This gives the protein CASSLRLATPLSTDTQYF.

The rearrangement uses TRBV27 and TRBJ2-7; D might be TRBD1 (6 bases). V was trimmed by 8 bases and J by 0 bases, leaving 11 bases between them. Germline V gene sequence: CDR1 MNHEY, CDR2 SMNVEV (reference sequence). The CDR3 contains 13 residues. This chain's CDR3 is CASGTTNSYEQYF. CDR3 nucleotides: TGTGCCAGCGGGACAACTAACTCCTACGAGCAGTACTTC.

The rearrangement uses TRBV5-1 and TRBJ1-1, with D uncertain. Germline values: CDR1 SGHRS, CDR2 YFSETQ. The CDR3 is made up of 14 amino acids. V was clipped by 1 base and J by 6 bases, with 13 bases between them. Here the CDR3 reads CASSLYVGQPEAFF. The CDR3 DNA sequence: TGCGCCAGCAGCTTGTACGTCGGCCAGCCTGAAGCTTTCTTT.

The chain carries TRBV13 and TRBJ1-1, with D maybe TRBD1 (6 bases). The CDR3 is made up of 14 amino acids. In germline, CDR1 is PRHDT, CDR2 FYEKMQ (reference sequence). Deletions cut 7 bases from V and 0 bases from J, with 12 bases between. The CDR3 reads CASNPQGMNTEAFF. The CDR3 nucleotides read TGTGCCAGCAACCCACAGGGAATGAACACTGAAGCTTTCTTT.